Given below is one T cell receptor (beta chain) in context. Its antigen is currently not known. Per-base qualities were not stored, and no clone one base away is much larger. Libraries were built with the immunoSEQ multiplex PCR assay. A mixture of 60 forward primers for TCR Vbeta segments and 13 reverse primers for TCR Jbeta segments was used in the multiplex PCR. The CDR3 region of rearranged TCR beta genes was amplified from genomic DNA with a multiplex PCR assay. On the Illumina HiSeq System, the amplified TCR beta libraries were sequenced as 87-base-pair reads. Regarding the original processing steps: A later analysis counted some 80 million unique TCR beta chains across the 650 to 700 repertoires, and roughly 10 million of these chains were shared by at least two donors. Raw reads were error-corrected and collapsed into unique sequences with a nearest-neighbor algorithm that merged closely related sequences to remove PCR and sequencing errors. Alignment of CDR3 sequences to IMGT reference sequences was used to assign V, D and J gene segments. For a sequence to be retained, at least a six-nucleotide match to both a V gene segment and a J gene segment was required. Rearrangements were called productive when the CDR3 lacked stop codons and stayed in frame with V and J; all others were non-productive. Following IMGT convention, CDR3 was defined as the stretch from the second conserved V-encoded cysteine up to the conserved J-encoded phenylalanine. In an earlier analysis of roughly 580 of the donors, sequences lacking an unambiguous match to a single V gene segment were excluded. In an earlier analysis of 450 to 700 of the donors, V segments were called functional above 56.7% productive rearrangements and were called segregating when the between-donor standard deviation exceeded 5%. A statistical classification framework was built to diagnose cytomegalovirus status from the catalog of TCR beta chain sequences. In a later analysis, TCR nucleotide sequences were compared against IMGT/GENE-DB human TR gene sequences so that V and J genes could be assigned. Using the TCRdist pipeline, a later analysis assigned CDR3 sequences along with most-parsimonious VDJ recombination scenarios. In a later analysis, each TCR beta chain was defined by its CDR3 amino acid sequence together with its V-gene family, and reads lacking a unique V-gene family were excluded. A later analysis removed 600 or so highly shared, low-generation-probability nucleotide sequences to deal with suspected cross-contamination and a sequencing artifact. For each public chain, a later analysis derived a clonal expansion index from normalized ranks of inferred template counts within each repertoire. In a later analysis, generation probabilities were computed using a VDJ recombination model fitted to out-of-frame rearrangements, and the results were checked against IGoR. In a later analysis, hypergeometric tests were used to score TCR-TCR, TCR-HLA and TCR-CMV co-occurrence, with a repertoire-size bias correction applied to TCR pairs. To estimate false discovery rates, a later analysis permuted the HLA or CMV assignments 20 times. In a later analysis, co-occurring TCRs were grouped using DBSCAN, with TCRdist sequence similarity added in when clustering inside HLA-allele-positive subsets. Repertoires with fewer than 30,000 or more than 120,000 public chains, plus five repertoires with anomalous nucleotide sharing, were excluded from co-occurrence clustering. Not all clones reach the TCRdb copy of this immuneACCESS table, which keeps in-frame sequences only. Checked studies attribute under half of the gap to unresolved V genes and leave the rest unexplained. V, J and clone size are taken as reported in that table, and D and trimming were inferred from the DNA itself. The sample contains hundreds of thousands of clones, more than 65% of them found a single time. 1.8% of the sample is taken by the ten largest.

The cohort consisted of more than 650 healthy bone marrow donors. Cohort members were all nominally healthy when sampled, although unrecorded immune exposures were likely present. The donor tested CMV seronegative and was one of the 352 seronegative cohort members. A peripheral blood sample was provided by each donor, and peripheral blood mononuclear cells were used for TCR beta sequencing. Genomic DNA extraction from the blood cell samples was performed with the Qiagen DNeasy Blood Extraction Kit. The data originate from a study of cytomegalovirus exposure and HLA in healthy donors (dated by TCRdb to the late 2010s). Regarding the research as a whole: An earlier analysis of around 600 of the donors reported 250 to 300 Gb of sequence data and some 120 million unique TCR beta sequences from about 200 million T cells. In addition to the first cohort of 500 to 850 subjects, a separate validation cohort of some 120 different subjects was used. The study profiled the T cell repertoires of hundreds of subjects by immunosequencing and related them to cytomegalovirus serostatus. Donor age, sex, ethnicity and CMV serostatus were compiled together with the repertoire data. A later analysis re-analyzed previously published TCR beta repertoires from roughly 690 donors and added high-resolution HLA genotyping to study TCR occurrence patterns. The genetic ancestry cluster associated with self-reported Caucasian donors included over 80% of the approximately 410 genotyped donors. Four to six DR-DQ haplotypes were handled as single units for association and clustering, since linkage in the cohort was strong. Rather than using new phenotypic data, the later analysis identified candidate immune exposures from TCR beta sequences and from how often those sequences occurred across donors. All discovery cohort repertoires had been generated on a single sequencing platform. The number of donors typed differed by locus, with roughly 620-630 for A, B, C, DRB1 and DQB1, around 500 for DQA1, about 610 for DPA1, and around 460 for DPB1. The study aimed to test whether signatures of past pathogen exposure could be identified by cataloging public T cell receptors. Class I and class II HLA loci were covered by the typing at four-digit resolution. High-throughput TCR immunosequencing, statistical association of individual TCRs with disease status, and machine learning were combined to predict cytomegalovirus infection status. Across roughly 420 genotyped donors of the cohort, an average of about 240,000 unique TCR beta nucleotide sequences per donor were sequenced, and roughly a sixth of those sequences were non-productive. An earlier analysis of around 540 of the donors applied high-throughput TCR beta sequencing to assess whether each TCR beta V gene segment acted as functional or pseudogenic. A later genetic analysis took genome-wide SNP genotypes for 398 of the 666 donors and used that subset as a discovery cohort. Roughly 300 gigabases of sequencing data and 70 million to 100 million unique TCR sequences made up an early release that covered several hundred HLA-typed donors.

At the junction V is shortened by 0 bases and J by 5 bases; bases outside the gene matches: 8. Looking up the germline V gene yields CDR1 SGHRS and CDR2 YFSETQ. The CDR3, cysteine through phenylalanine, is 15 amino acids long. CDR3 DNA only is kept here, 45 bases in frame from base 1. Overall study results and their limits: Only TCR beta chains were sequenced in this cohort, and the absence of alpha or paired-chain data limited detectable features. In a later analysis, HLA-associated TCR beta chains were found to be more clonally expanded and to have lower generation probabilities than equally common non-associated chains. The earlier analysis of approximately 590 of the donors excluded approximately 17 rarely observed V segments, including chromosome 9 orphons, because counts were too low. In a later genetic analysis, fewer N-insertions in productive TCRs were reported among donors in an Asian-associated ancestry cluster than the roughly 710-donor mean. Across donors, most TCR sequences were observed very rarely, whereas some public TCRs were present in many individuals. A further reported finding was that TCR beta sequences accurately predicted the HLA-A and HLA-B alleles for most subjects in the first cohort. Most CMV-associated TCR beta chains appeared to be HLA-restricted in a later analysis, and the HLA associations seemed to be driven largely by CMV exposure. A later analysis reported that several top co-occurrence clusters appeared linked to parvovirus B19, influenza, CMV and Epstein-Barr virus. Because HLA typing was unavailable for some donors at each locus, only the typed subset was used in association tests. The presence/absence analyses assumed that sequencing depth was roughly uniform across donors, and that assumption may not be true. A total of 150 to 200 TCR beta chains were listed by the study as associated with cytomegalovirus. V-gene and J-gene trimming of TCR beta chains was associated with a missense DCLRE1C variant in a later genetic analysis, and the association was replicated in an independent cohort. Cytomegalovirus status was reported to be diagnosed by the classifier with high specificity and sensitivity in both the original and validation cohorts. A group of highly shared sequence variants was considered likely to be a technical artifact of the sequencing pipeline. The only immune exposure information available for the cohort was CMV serostatus. Some IMGT-functional V segments, including TRBV6-2 and TRBV6-3, could not be distinguished by the 87-base-pair reads and were therefore excluded. Linkage disequilibrium might explain the correlated functional status among segregating V segments, but an unknown experimental factor could not be ruled out. At a false discovery rate of 0.05, a later analysis linked 15,000 to 20,000 TCR beta sequences to specific HLA alleles. When HLA alleles, especially DR and DQ, strongly co-occurred, TCR associations were difficult to assign to individual alleles. According to the authors, the approach could potentially be generalized to other disease states and immunological phenotypes. In a later analysis, TCR association rates were found to vary across HLA loci, with the most associated TCRs seen for DRB1 alleles and the fewest for HLA-C alleles. An earlier analysis of some 590 of the donors showed that most TCR beta V segments appeared in productive rearrangements either about 87% or about 30% of the time, which broadly matched IMGT annotations. A few of the identified cytomegalovirus-associated TCR beta chains were confirmed in vitro to be specific for cytomegalovirus antigens.

This TCR came from a woman aged 30 to 39 in good health and CMV-seronegative. Sequencing was carried out using PBMCs. The chain is encoded by TRBV5-1 joined to TRBJ2-7, and TRBD2 matches 7 of the central bases. At the DNA level, the sequence is TGCGCCAGCAGCTTGGGGCTGGGGGGGGTCCACGAGCAGTACTTC. Its protein reads: CASSLGLGGVHEQYF.